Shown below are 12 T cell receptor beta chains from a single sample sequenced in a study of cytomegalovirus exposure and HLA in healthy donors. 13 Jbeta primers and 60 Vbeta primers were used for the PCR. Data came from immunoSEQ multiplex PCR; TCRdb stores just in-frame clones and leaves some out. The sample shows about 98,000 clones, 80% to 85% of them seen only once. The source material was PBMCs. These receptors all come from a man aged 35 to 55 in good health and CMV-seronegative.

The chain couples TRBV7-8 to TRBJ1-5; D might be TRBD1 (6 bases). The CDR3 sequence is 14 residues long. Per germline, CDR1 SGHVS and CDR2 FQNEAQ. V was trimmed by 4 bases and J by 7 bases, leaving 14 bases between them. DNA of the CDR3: TGTGCCAGCAGCTCGGACAGCGCCAAACAGCCCCAGCATTTT. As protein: CASSSDSAKQPQHF. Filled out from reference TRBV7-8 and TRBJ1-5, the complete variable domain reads GAGVSQSPRYKVAKRGQDVALRCDPISGHVSLFWYQQALGQGPEFLTYFQNEAQLDKSGLPSDRFFAERPEGSVSTLKIQRTQQEDSAVYLCASSSDSAKQPQHFGDGTRLSIL.

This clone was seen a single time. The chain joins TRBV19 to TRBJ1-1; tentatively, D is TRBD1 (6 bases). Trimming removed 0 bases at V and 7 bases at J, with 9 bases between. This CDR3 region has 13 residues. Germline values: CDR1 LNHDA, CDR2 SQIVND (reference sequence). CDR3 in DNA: TGTGCCAGTAGTATAGACCGACAGGTTGAAGCTTTCTTT. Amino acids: CASSIDRQVEAFF.

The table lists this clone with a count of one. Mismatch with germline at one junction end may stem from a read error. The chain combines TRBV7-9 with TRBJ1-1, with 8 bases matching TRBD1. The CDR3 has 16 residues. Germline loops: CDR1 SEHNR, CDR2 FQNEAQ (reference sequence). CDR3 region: CSSSSDRGPMNTEAFF. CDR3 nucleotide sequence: TGTTCCAGCAGCTCTGACAGGGGCCCCATGAACACTGAAGCTTTCTTT.

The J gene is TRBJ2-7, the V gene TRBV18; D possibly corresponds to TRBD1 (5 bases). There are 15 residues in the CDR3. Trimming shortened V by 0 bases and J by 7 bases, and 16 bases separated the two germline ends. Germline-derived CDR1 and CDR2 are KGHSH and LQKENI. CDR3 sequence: CASSPPNRMNREQYF. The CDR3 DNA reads TGTGCCAGCTCACCACCAAACAGGATGAATCGGGAGCAGTACTTC. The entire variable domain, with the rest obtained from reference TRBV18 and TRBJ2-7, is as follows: NAGVMQNPRHLVRRRGQEARLRCSPMKGHSHVYWYRQLPEEGLKFMVYLQKENIIDESGMPKERFSAEFPKEGPSILRIQQVVRGDSAAYFCASSPPNRMNREQYFGPGTRLTVT.

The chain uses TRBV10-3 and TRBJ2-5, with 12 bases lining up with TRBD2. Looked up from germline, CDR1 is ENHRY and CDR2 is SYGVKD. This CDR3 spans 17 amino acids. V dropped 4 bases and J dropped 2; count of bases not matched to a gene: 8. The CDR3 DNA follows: TGTGCCATCAGTGCGACTAGCGGGGGCCCCCCTCAAGAGACCCAGTACTTC. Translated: CAISATSGGPPQETQYF.

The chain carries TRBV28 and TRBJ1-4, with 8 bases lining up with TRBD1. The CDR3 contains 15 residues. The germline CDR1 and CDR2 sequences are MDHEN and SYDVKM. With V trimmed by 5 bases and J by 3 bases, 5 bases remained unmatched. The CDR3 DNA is TGTGCCAGCAGTCCAGGGGGCATGGCTAATGAAAAACTGTTTTTT. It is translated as CASSPGGMANEKLFF. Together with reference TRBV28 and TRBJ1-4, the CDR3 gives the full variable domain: DVKVTQSSRYLVKRTGEKVFLECVQDMDHENMFWYRQDPGLGLRLIYFSYDVKMKEKGDIPEGYSVSREKKERFSLILESASTNQTSMYLCASSPGGMANEKLFFGSGTQLSVL.

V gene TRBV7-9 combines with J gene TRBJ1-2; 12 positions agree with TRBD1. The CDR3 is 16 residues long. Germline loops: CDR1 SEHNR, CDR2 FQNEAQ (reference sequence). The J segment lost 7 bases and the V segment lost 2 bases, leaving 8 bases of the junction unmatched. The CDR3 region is CASSLIGTGGYRGYTF. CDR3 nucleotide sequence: TGTGCCAGCAGCTTAATTGGGACAGGGGGCTATCGTGGCTACACCTTC.

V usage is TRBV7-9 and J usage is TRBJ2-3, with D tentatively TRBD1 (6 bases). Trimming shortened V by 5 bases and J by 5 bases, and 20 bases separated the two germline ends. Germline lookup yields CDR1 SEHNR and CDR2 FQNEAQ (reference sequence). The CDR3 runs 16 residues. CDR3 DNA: TGTGCCAGCAGCCCCTTAAAGGGGGTCCCCCAAGATACGCAGTATTTT. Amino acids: CASSPLKGVPQDTQYF.

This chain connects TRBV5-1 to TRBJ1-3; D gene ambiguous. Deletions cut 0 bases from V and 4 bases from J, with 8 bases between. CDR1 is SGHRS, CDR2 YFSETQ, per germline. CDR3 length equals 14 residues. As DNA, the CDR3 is TGCGCCAGCAGCTTGGACGTGCGGGGAAACACCATATATTTT. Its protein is CASSLDVRGNTIYF.

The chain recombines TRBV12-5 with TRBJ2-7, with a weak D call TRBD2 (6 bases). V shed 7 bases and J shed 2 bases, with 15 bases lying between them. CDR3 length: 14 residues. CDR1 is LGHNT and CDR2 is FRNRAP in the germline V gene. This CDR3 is CASAPGGDPYEQYF. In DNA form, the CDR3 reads TGTGCTAGTGCCCCCGGAGGGGATCCCTACGAGCAGTACTTC.

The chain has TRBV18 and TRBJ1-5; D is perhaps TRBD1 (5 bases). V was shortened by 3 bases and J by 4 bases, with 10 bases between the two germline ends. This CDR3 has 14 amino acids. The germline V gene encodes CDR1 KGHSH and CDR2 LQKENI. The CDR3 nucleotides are TGTGCCAGCTCACCGTCGACAGTGAATCAGCCCCAGCATTTT. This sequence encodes CASSPSTVNQPQHF. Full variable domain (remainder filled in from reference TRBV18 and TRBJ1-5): NAGVMQNPRHLVRRRGQEARLRCSPMKGHSHVYWYRQLPEEGLKFMVYLQKENIIDESGMPKERFSAEFPKEGPSILRIQQVVRGDSAAYFCASSPSTVNQPQHFGDGTRLSIL.

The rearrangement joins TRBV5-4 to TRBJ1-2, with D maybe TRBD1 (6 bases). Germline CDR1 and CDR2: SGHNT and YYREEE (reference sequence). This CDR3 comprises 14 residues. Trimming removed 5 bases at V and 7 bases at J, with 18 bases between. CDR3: CASSPGQLRFGYTF. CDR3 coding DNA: TGTGCCAGCAGTCCCGGACAGCTGAGGTTTGGCTACACCTTC.